Presented here are 5 T cell receptor beta chains from one specimen sequenced in a study of cytomegalovirus exposure and HLA in healthy donors. Vbeta (60) and Jbeta (13) primers were used in the PCR. Profiled with immunoSEQ multiplex PCR; TCRdb holds only in-frame clones, not every one. The data hold over 150,000 clones, with about 80% observed a single time. Material: PBMCs. These receptors were obtained from a man in his thirties or forties in good health and CMV-seronegative.

This clone has a single count. The chain uses TRBV5-5 and TRBJ2-7, with D possibly matching TRBD2 (5 bases). Trimming cost V 4 bases and J 2 bases, with 10 bases left between them. The V gene's germline CDR1 is SGHKS and CDR2 YYEKEE (reference sequence). The CDR3 covers 13 residues. In nucleotides, the CDR3 is TGTGCCAGCAGCGTCGGGGTTCCCTACGAGCAGTACTTC. This codes for CASSVGVPYEQYF.

The chain is built from TRBV28 and TRBJ2-7; 10 bases align to TRBD1. The germline V gene encodes CDR1 MDHEN and CDR2 SYDVKM. CDR3 size: 15 residues. Germline trimming cut 3 bases from V and 3 bases from J; bases unmatched to any gene: 5. The CDR3 DNA sequence: TGTGCCAGCAGTTTTAGGGGACAGGGGTACTACGAGCAGTACTTC. Translating gives CASSFRGQGYYEQYF.

This rearrangement joins TRBV5-1 to TRBJ1-3; D possibly corresponds to TRBD1 (6 bases). The V gene's germline CDR1 is SGHRS and CDR2 YFSETQ. Trimming took off 4 bases at V and 0 bases at J, with 17 bases between the two ends. The CDR3 sequence is 17 residues long. CDR3 sequence: CASSREGGPNSGNTIYF. For the CDR3, the DNA is TGCGCCAGCAGCCGGGAGGGGGGTCCGAACTCTGGAAACACCATATATTTT.

CDR3 protein: CASSLVAGGALAKNIQYF. The CDR3 nucleotides read TGTGCCAGCAGCTTAGTAGCGGGAGGTGCCCTAGCCAAAAACATTCAGTACTTC. V and J are TRBV7-6 and TRBJ2-4; 10 bases align to TRBD2. J gave up 0 bases and V 1 base, and 6 bases lay outside the gene matches. CDR1 SGHVS and CDR2 FNYEAQ come from the germline V gene. CDR3 length equals 18 residues.

The chain employs TRBV9 and TRBJ2-1; 9 bases align to TRBD2. Looked up from germline, CDR1 is SGDLS and CDR2 is YYNGEE. The ends lost 2 bases at V and 1 base at J; junction bases unmatched: 1. The CDR3 is made up of 15 amino acids. The CDR3 coding sequence is TGTGCCAGCAGCGTCAGCGGGAGGTCCTACAATGAGCAGTTCTTC. Translating gives CASSVSGRSYNEQFF.